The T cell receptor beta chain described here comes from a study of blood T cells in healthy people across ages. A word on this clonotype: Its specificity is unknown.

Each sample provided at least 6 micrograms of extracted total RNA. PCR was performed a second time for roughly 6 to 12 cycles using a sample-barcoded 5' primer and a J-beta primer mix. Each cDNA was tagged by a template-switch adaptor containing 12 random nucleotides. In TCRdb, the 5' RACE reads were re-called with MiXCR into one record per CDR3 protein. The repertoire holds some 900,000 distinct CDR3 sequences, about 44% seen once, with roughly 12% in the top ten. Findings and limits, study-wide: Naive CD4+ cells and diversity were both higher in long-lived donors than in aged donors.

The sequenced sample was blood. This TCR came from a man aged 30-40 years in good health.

The CDR3 DNA reads TGTGCCAGCAGCTTAGATCGGCCACTAGCGGGGGCGGCTGAGCAGTTCTTC. Translating gives CASSLDRPLAGAAEQFF. V gene TRBV7-2 combines with J gene TRBJ2-1; 11 nucleotides align to TRBD2. The CDR3 consists of 17 residues. The V gene end was trimmed by 1 base and the J gene end by 9 bases; junction bases not matched to a gene: 11. CDR1 SGHTA and CDR2 FQGNSA come from the germline V gene.